This T cell receptor beta chain was sequenced for a study of T cell responses to AZD1222 COVID-19 vaccine. Study-wide points: Females outnumbered males among donors, who were mostly white British; clonal diversity was possibly underestimated.

The repertoire was sequenced with immunoSEQ multiplex PCR; TCRdb's copy has only in-frame clones and lacks some. Seen here are about 130,000 clones, roughly 88% observed once, and the top ten hold approximately 19%. The ends were cut back, 6 bases at V and 3 bases at J, with 9 bases in the middle. Germline V gives CDR1 SQVTM, CDR2 ANQGSEA. CDR3 size: 11 residues. This clone showed up just once. Its antigen is unknown. This material consisted of peripheral blood, taken on day 0 of MenACWY control vaccination. The J gene is TRBJ2-7, the V gene TRBV29-1; no reliable D call. The receptor was isolated from an adult in good health. Here the CDR3 DNA reads TGCAGCGTCGCAGACGGCTACGAGCAGTACTTC. It yields the protein CSVADGYEQYF.